These T cell receptor beta chains were read from a single sample in a study of blood T cell repertoires in COVID-19. This table comes from immunoSEQ multiplex PCR, and its TCRdb copy is limited to in-frame clones, with some not included. The sample holds about 240,000 clones, 70% to 90% seen once. Sequenced: peripheral blood. The receptors originated from a woman aged 55 to 70 with active or convalescent COVID-19. Each CDR3 is given with its conserved first and last residue. D genes are given only for firm matches. Expanded clones are given a class, and other clones once, few, many or no size at all.

>TRBD1|TRBV6-5|TRBJ2-5|NA
TGTGCCAGCAGTCAGAACAGGGGCCAAGAGACCCAGTACTTC
CASSQNRGQETQYF
>TRBD2|TRBV11-2|TRBJ2-7|few
TGTGCCAGCAGGCAAGCGGGAGTAAGGGAGCAGTACTTC
CASRQAGVREQYF
>NA|TRBV29-1|TRBJ2-7|few
TGCAGCGTTGAAGGGGGTGGGGGCGATTCCTACGAGCAGTACTTC
CSVEGGGGDSYEQYF
>TRBD1|TRBV11-2|TRBJ1-5|NA
TGTGCCAGCAGCCCAGACAGGGGCGGTCAGCCCCAGCATTTT
CASSPDRGGQPQHF
>NA|TRBV5-1|TRBJ2-7|NA
TGCGCCAGCAGCTTGGACCGACTTTTCGCGATGGGCGAGCAGTACTTC
CASSLDRLFAMGEQYF
>NA|TRBV10-2|TRBJ2-1|NA
TGCGCCAGCAGTGAGAACCCTCGAGAATACAATGAGCAGTTCTTC
CASSENPREYNEQFF
>NA|TRBV5-1|TRBJ1-1|NA
TGCGCCAGCAGCTTGAACCAGGCGTACACTGAAGCTTTCTTT
CASSLNQAYTEAFF
>TRBD1|TRBV28|TRBJ1-4|NA
TGTGCCAGCAGTCCGACAGGGATCGATGAAAAACTGTTTTTT
CASSPTGIDEKLFF
>NA|TRBV5-1|TRBJ2-2|NA
TGCGCCAGCAGCGCGGACAGCTCGAACACCGGGGAGCTGTTTTTT
CASSADSSNTGELFF
>NA|TRBV18|TRBJ2-5|NA
TGTGCCAGCTCACCACCTTCAGGGCAAGAGACCCAGTACTTC
CASSPPSGQETQYF
>TRBD1|TRBV12-5|TRBJ2-5|NA
TGTGCTAGTGCCGCTACAGGGGAAGAGACCCAGTACTTC
CASAATGEETQYF
>TRBD1|TRBV4-1|TRBJ2-7|NA
TGCGCCAGCAGCCACCCCGGGACAGGGGGTGAGCAGTACTTC
CASSHPGTGGEQYF
>NA|TRBV2|TRBJ2-1|NA
TGTGCCACCGTTCCAGCATGGGGAGGCGATGAGCAGTTCTTC
CATVPAWGGDEQFF
>TRBD1|TRBV7-9|TRBJ1-2|NA
TGTGCCAGCAGCCCCCGGACAGGGACTAACTATGGCTACACCTTC
CASSPRTGTNYGYTF
>TRBD2|TRBV7-2|TRBJ2-5|NA
TGTGCCAGCAGCTTGGGAGGGTATCGGGACCTGGGGGAGACCCAGTACTTC
CASSLGGYRDLGETQYF
>NA|TRBV27|TRBJ1-1|few
TGTGCCAGCAGTTTATCCGCGGGGGTTAAAGCTTTCTTT
CASSLSAGVKAFF
>NA|TRBV6-6|TRBJ2-6|once
TGTGCCAGCATCAGCTCTGGGGCCAACGTCCTGACTTTC
CASISSGANVLTF
>TRBD1|TRBV25-1|TRBJ1-6|NA
TGTGCCAGCCTAGACAGGGGGAATTCACCCCTCCACTTT
CASLDRGNSPLHF
>NA|TRBV10-3|TRBJ2-1|NA
TGTGCCATCAGTGAGTCTCTAGAGCCGAACAATGAGCAGTTCTTC
CAISESLEPNNEQFF
>TRBD1|TRBV15|TRBJ2-1|NA
TGTGCCACCAGCAGAGAGTCCGGGACAGGGACATACAATGAGCAGTTCTTC
CATSRESGTGTYNEQFF
>NA|TRBV6-1|TRBJ2-3|NA
TGTGCCAGCAGTGAAATCTCCCAGGGGTCGATAGCAGATACGCAGTATTTT
CASSEISQGSIADTQYF
>TRBD2|TRBV9|TRBJ2-1|NA
TGTGCCAGCAGTCACCTGGGGGGGGACAATGAGCAGTTCTTC
CASSHLGGDNEQFF
>NA|TRBV19|TRBJ1-4|NA
TGTGCCAGTATAACTTCGGGTGGAGAAAAACTGTTTTTT
CASITSGGEKLFF
>NA|TRBV11-2|TRBJ2-5|NA
TGTGCCAGCAGCTTTGGCCAGCAAGAGACCCAGTACTTC
CASSFGQQETQYF
>TRBD1|TRBV5-1|TRBJ1-6|NA
TGCGCCAGCAGCTTAGTACAGGGGCTCTATAATTCACCCCTCCACTTT
CASSLVQGLYNSPLHF
>NA|TRBV10-1|TRBJ1-6|NA
TGCGCCAGCAGTGAGTCGAGTCAAAATAATTCACCCCTCCACTTT
CASSESSQNNSPLHF
>TRBD2|TRBV10-2|TRBJ2-4|NA
TGCGCCAGCAGTTCTGCGGGGGGCCTCCCAACCAAAAACATTCAGTACTTC
CASSSAGGLPTKNIQYF
>TRBD2|TRBV7-9|TRBJ2-3|NA
TGTGCCAGCAGCCGACTAGCGGGGACTCCGGATACGCAGTATTTT
CASSRLAGTPDTQYF
>TRBD1|TRBV5-1|TRBJ1-4|NA
TGCGCCAGCAGCCTCGGACAGGGGGCGCATGAAAAACTGTTTTTT
CASSLGQGAHEKLFF
>NA|TRBV11-2|TRBJ1-1|NA
TGTGCCAGCAGCCTCCTGGGGGGACGGAACACTGAAGCTTTCTTT
CASSLLGGRNTEAFF
>TRBD2|TRBV20-1|TRBJ2-7|once
TGCAGTGCTAAACGGGAGGGGGAGCAGTACTTC
CSAKREGEQYF
>NA|TRBV10-2|TRBJ2-5|NA
TGCGCCAGCAGTGAGTCCAGGGATCGGGAGACCCAGTACTTC
CASSESRDRETQYF
>NA|TRBV23-1|TRBJ1-1|NA
TGCGCCAGCAGTCGCGGGGTTCACACTGAAGCTTTCTTT
CASSRGVHTEAFF
>NA|TRBV10-3|TRBJ2-3|NA
TGTGCCATCGGGCGGGGCCCCACAGATACGCAGTATTTT
CAIGRGPTDTQYF
>TRBD2|TRBV27|TRBJ2-2|NA
TGTGCCAGCAGTGACGGGACTAGCGGGGGGGACACCGGGGAGCTGTTTTTT
CASSDGTSGGDTGELFF
>NA|TRBV3-1/TRBV3-2|TRBJ1-1|NA
TGTGCCAGCAGCGTAGACAGGAACACTGAAGCTTTCTTT
CASSVDRNTEAFF
>TRBD2|TRBV11-3|TRBJ2-3|NA
TGTGCCAGCAGCTCCCCTAGCGGGAGGGCCAAAGATACGCAGTATTTT
CASSSPSGRAKDTQYF
>TRBD2|TRBV7-2|TRBJ2-5|NA
TGTGCCAGCAGCTTCCCCCCTAGGTCGGGACTAGCGGGTATAGAGACCCAGTACTTC
CASSFPPRSGLAGIETQYF
>NA|TRBV5-1|TRBJ2-6|once
TGCGCCAGCAGTCCAGGTGTTAGGGGGGCCAACGTCCTGACTTTC
CASSPGVRGANVLTF
>TRBD1|TRBV11-2|TRBJ2-1|NA
TGTGCCAGCAGCTTCCGGGGACAGGGCTACAATGAGCAGTTCTTC
CASSFRGQGYNEQFF
>NA|TRBV19|TRBJ1-5|NA
TGTGCCAGTTCGGGGGGGGGCAATCAGCCCCAGCATTTT
CASSGGGNQPQHF
>TRBD1|TRBV18|TRBJ1-1|few
TGTGCCAGCTCACCGGACAGGGGGCCTTACACTGAAGCTTTCTTT
CASSPDRGPYTEAFF
>TRBD2|TRBV5-4|TRBJ2-1|once
TGTGCCAGCAGCTTGATTACTAGCGGATACAATGAGCAGTTCTTC
CASSLITSGYNEQFF
>TRBD1|TRBV6-5|TRBJ1-5|NA
TGTGCCAGCAAACCGGGACAGGGTGGGGGTCAGCCCCAGCATTTT
CASKPGQGGGQPQHF
>TRBD1|TRBV6-5|TRBJ2-1|NA
TGTGCCAGCAGCCGCTCCTCGACAGGGACCGGGGAGCAGTTCTTC
CASSRSSTGTGEQFF
>TRBD1|TRBV28|TRBJ1-5|NA
TGTGCCAGCAATCTACAGGGGCGACCCATAAGCAATCAGCCCCAGCATTTT
CASNLQGRPISNQPQHF
>TRBD2|TRBV3-1/TRBV3-2|TRBJ2-7|NA
TGTGCCAGCAGCCATGCTAGCGGGGGCTACGAGCAGTACTTC
CASSHASGGYEQYF
>NA|TRBV6-1|TRBJ1-5|NA
TGTGCCAGCAGTGGACAACAGACCCGAAGGAATCAGCCCCAGCATTTT
CASSGQQTRRNQPQHF
>NA|TRBV12-3/TRBV12-4|TRBJ1-1|NA
TGTGCCAGCAGTTTCAGGGAGAACACTGAAGCTTTCTTT
CASSFRENTEAFF
>TRBD2|TRBV10-2|TRBJ2-1|NA
TGCGCCAGCAGTGAGTCGGCGGCGGGAGGGCCGCATGAGCAGTTCTTC
CASSESAAGGPHEQFF
>NA|TRBV29-1|TRBJ2-2|few
TGCAGCGCCACCGACAGGTTGGACACCGGGGAGCTGTTTTTT
CSATDRLDTGELFF
>NA|TRBV6-5|TRBJ1-1|once
TGTGCCAGCAGTTACGGCGCCAGGGGCACTGAAGCTTTCTTT
CASSYGARGTEAFF
>NA|TRBV5-6|TRBJ2-3|NA
TGTGCCAGCAGCCGGAGTGAAGTTGTAAAGAAGGAGTATTTT
CASSRSEVVKKEYF
>TRBD2|TRBV2|TRBJ2-1|NA
TGTGCCAGCAGTTCTCGGGAGGCTAGCGGGAGGAGAAATGAGCAGTTCTTC
CASSSREASGRRNEQFF
>TRBD2|TRBV9|TRBJ2-7|NA
TGTGCCAGCAGCGCCGCTAGCGGGAGAAGGTACGAGCAGTACTTC
CASSAASGRRYEQYF